This TCR beta chain was sequenced during a study of cytomegalovirus exposure and HLA in healthy donors. Trimming removed 3 bases at V and 8 bases at J, with 7 bases between. The CDR3 loop spans 10 amino acids. Germline-derived CDR1 and CDR2 are SQVTM and ANQGSEA. The PCR used 60 Vbeta and 13 Jbeta primers. The table came from immunoSEQ multiplex PCR; TCRdb's copy has only in-frame clones and leaves some out. This repertoire shows roughly 190,000 clones, approximately 75% found once; its top ten account for approximately 5%. The sample comprised PBMCs. This chain links TRBV29-1 with TRBJ1-2, with D unresolved. The clonotype comes from a man aged 25 to 40 in good health and CMV-seropositive. CDR3 in amino acids: CSVEEGGYTF. The DNA for the CDR3 is TGCAGCGTTGAGGAGGGAGGCTACACCTTC.